This T cell receptor beta chain was captured in a study of blood T cell repertoires in COVID-19. The protocol was immunoSEQ multiplex PCR, while the TCRdb copy is restricted to in-frame clones and leaves out a portion. The sample lists fewer than 350,000 clones; about 76% were seen once. This CDR3 has 15 residues. Germline assignment: CDR1 SGHTA and CDR2 FQGNSA. Between the trimmed V and J ends, which lost 3 bases and 5 bases, there was a span of 16 bases. A few counts support this clone. The TCR sequence derives from a woman in her fifties or sixties with active or convalescent COVID-19. Material: peripheral blood. This chain uses TRBV7-2 with TRBJ2-5; TRBD2 might be the D (5 bases). CDR3 in amino acids: CASSFRSPSGETQYF. CDR3 sequence (DNA): TGTGCCAGCAGCTTCCGATCCCCTTCGGGGGAGACCCAGTACTTC.